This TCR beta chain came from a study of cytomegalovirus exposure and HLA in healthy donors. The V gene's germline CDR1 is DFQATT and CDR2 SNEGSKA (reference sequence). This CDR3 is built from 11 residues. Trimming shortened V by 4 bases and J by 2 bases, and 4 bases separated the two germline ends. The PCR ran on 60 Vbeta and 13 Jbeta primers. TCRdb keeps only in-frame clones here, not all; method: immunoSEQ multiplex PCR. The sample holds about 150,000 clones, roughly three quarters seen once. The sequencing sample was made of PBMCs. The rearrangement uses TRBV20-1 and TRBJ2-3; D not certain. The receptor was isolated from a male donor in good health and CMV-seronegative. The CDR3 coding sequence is TGCAGTGCTATTCACACAGATACGCAGTATTTT. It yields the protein CSAIHTDTQYF.